This T cell receptor beta chain was identified during a study of blood T cell repertoires in COVID-19. Libraries were prepared by immunoSEQ multiplex PCR; TCRdb keeps only in-frame clonotypes and omits some of them. Of around 320,000 clones in the sample, around 90% were seen once. Germline V lookup: CDR1 GTSNPN, CDR2 SVGIG (reference sequence). This CDR3 comprises 15 residues. The V end lost 2 bases, the J end lost 9 bases, and 17 bases lay between the germline ends. The specimen sequenced was PBMCs or T cells enriched from blood (not recorded which). The origin of this receptor is a woman aged 18-29 years with acute COVID-19. The chain employs TRBV30 and TRBJ1-6, with D unclear. CDR3 sequence (DNA): TGTGCCTGGAGTATTGGAGAGGGATCGGGTTCACCCCTCCACTTT. The encoded protein is CAWSIGEGSGSPLHF.